This T cell receptor beta chain was documented in a study of cytomegalovirus exposure and HLA in healthy donors. Study-wide results and caveats: Whilst most TCR sequences proved rare, a subset of public TCRs occurred across many donors.

The PCR had 60 Vbeta and 13 Jbeta primers. Profiling relied on immunoSEQ multiplex PCR, and the TCRdb table lists in-frame clones only, not all of them. The repertoire holds tens of thousands of clones, with approximately 80% as singletons. In the case of this clone: As yet, its antigen is unknown.

The CDR3 sequence is 15 residues long. Trimming removed 0 bases from V and 3 bases from J, with 10 bases in between. CDR1 SGDLS and CDR2 YYNGEE come from the germline V gene. The sequence derives from a woman aged 35 to 49 in good health and CMV-seronegative. This chain links TRBV9 with TRBJ2-1, with D possibly matching TRBD1 (7 bases). Source material: PBMCs. DNA of the CDR3: TGTGCCAGCAGCGTAGGACAGGGAGGCTACAATGAGCAGTTCTTC. As protein: CASSVGQGGYNEQFF.